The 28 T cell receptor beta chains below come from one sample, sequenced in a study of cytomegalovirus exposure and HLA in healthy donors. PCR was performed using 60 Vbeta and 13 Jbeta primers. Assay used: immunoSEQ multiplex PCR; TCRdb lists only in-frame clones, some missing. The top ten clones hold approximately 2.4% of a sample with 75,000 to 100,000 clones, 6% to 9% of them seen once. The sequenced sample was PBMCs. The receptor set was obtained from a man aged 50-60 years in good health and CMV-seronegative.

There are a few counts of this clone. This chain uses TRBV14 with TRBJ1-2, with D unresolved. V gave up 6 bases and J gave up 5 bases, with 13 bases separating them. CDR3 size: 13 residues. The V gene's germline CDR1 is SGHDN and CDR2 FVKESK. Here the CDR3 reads CASSFQSSYGYTF. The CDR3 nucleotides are TGTGCCAGCAGTTTCCAATCCAGTTATGGCTACACCTTC.

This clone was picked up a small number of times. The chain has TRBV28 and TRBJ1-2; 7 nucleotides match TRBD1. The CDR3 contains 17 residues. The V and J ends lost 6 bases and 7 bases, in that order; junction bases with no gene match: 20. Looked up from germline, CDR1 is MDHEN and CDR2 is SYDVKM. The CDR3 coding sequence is TGTGCCAGCAGCAAAGGGGGGACAGAGCGGCTATTAGGTGGCTACACCTTC. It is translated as CASSKGGTERLLGGYTF.

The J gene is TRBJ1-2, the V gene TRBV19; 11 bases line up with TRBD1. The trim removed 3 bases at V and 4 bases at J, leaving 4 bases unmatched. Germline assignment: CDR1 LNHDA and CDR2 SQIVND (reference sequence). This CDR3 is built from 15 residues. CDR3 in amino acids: CASSIGQGALYGYTF. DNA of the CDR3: TGTGCCAGTAGTATCGGACAGGGGGCCCTCTATGGCTACACCTTC.

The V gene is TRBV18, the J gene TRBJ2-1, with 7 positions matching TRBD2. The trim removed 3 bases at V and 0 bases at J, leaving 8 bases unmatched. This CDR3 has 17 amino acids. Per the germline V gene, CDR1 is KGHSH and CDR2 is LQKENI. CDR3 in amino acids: CASSPGIGGFSYNEQFF. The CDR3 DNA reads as TGTGCCAGCTCACCCGGGATCGGGGGGTTCTCCTACAATGAGCAGTTCTTC.

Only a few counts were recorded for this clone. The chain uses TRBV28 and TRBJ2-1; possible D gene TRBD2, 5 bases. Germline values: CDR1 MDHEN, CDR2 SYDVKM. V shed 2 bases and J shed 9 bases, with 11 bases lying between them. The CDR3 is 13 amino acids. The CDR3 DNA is TGTGCCAGCAGTTTAAGCGGTCTCGGTGAGCAGTTCTTC. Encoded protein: CASSLSGLGEQFF.

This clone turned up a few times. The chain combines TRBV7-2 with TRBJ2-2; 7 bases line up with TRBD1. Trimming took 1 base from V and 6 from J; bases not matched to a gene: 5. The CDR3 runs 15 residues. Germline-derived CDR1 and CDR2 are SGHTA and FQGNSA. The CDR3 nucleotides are TGTGCCAGCAGCTTAGGAGGACAGGTCGCCGGGGAGCTGTTTTTT. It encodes CASSLGGQVAGELFF.

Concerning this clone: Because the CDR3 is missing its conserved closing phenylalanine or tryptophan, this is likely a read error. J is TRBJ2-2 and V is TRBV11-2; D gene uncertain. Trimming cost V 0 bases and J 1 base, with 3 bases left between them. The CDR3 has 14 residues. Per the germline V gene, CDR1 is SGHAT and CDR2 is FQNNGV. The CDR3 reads CASSLDLNTGELFL. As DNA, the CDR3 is TGTGCCAGCAGCTTAGATCTGAACACCGGGGAGCTGTTTTTG.

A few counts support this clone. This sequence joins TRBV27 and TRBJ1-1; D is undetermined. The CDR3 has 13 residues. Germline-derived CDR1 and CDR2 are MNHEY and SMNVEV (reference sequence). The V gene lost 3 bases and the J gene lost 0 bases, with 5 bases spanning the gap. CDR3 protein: CASSFGLNTEAFF. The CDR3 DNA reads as TGTGCCAGCAGTTTCGGGTTGAACACTGAAGCTTTCTTT.

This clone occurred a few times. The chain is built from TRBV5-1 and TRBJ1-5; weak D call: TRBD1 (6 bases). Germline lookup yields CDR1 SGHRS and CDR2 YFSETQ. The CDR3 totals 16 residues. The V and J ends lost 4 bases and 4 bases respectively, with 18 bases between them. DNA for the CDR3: TGCGCCAGCAGCCCCCCGGGACACCTTGGGAATCAGCCCCAGCATTTT. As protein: CASSPPGHLGNQPQHF.

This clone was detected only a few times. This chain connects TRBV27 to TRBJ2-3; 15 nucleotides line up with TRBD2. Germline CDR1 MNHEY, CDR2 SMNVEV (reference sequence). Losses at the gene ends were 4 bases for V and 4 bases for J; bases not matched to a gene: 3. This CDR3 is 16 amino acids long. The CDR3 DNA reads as TGTGCCAGCAGTTCTGGACTAGCGGGAGGGGCAGATACGCAGTATTTT. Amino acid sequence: CASSSGLAGGADTQYF.

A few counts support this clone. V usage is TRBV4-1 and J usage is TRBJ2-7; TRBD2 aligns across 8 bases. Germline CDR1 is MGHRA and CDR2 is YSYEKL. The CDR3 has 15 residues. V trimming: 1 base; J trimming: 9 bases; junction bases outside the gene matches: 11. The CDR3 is CASSQARGDVLGQYF. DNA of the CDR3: TGCGCCAGCAGCCAAGCGCGGGGGGACGTTTTGGGGCAGTACTTC.

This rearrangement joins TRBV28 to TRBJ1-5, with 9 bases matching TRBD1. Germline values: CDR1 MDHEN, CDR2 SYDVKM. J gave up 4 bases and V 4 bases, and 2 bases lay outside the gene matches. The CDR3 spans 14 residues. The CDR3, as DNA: TGTGCCAGCAGTTCACAGGGGGCGAATCAGCCCCAGCATTTT. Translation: CASSSQGANQPQHF.

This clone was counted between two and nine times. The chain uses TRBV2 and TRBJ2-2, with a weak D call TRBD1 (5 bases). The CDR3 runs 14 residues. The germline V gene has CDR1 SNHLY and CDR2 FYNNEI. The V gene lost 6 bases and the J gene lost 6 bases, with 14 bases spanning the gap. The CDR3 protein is CASSLQVRAGELFF. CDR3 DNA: TGTGCCAGCAGCTTACAGGTTAGGGCCGGGGAGCTGTTTTTT.

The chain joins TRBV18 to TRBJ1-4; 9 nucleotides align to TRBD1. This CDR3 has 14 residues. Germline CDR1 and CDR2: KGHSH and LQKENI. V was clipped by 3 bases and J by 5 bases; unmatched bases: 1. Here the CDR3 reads CASSPGTGNEKLFF. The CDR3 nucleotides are TGTGCCAGCTCACCGGGGACAGGGAATGAAAAACTGTTTTTT.

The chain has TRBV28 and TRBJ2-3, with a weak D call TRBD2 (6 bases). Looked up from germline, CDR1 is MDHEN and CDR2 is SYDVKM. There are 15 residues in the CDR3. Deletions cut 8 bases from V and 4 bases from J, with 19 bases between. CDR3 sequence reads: CASVPLGSQADTQYF. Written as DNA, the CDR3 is TGTGCCAGCGTTCCCCTCGGGAGTCAGGCAGATACGCAGTATTTT.

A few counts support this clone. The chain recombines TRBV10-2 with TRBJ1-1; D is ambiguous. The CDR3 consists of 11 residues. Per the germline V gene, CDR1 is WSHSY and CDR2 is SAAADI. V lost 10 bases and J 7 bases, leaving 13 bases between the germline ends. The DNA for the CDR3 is TGCGCCACCGGGGAAGGGCATGAAGCTTTCTTT. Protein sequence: CATGEGHEAFF.

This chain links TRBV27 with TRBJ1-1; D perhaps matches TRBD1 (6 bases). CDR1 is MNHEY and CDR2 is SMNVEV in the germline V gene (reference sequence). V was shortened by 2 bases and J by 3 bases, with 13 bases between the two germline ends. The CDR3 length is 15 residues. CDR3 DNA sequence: TGTGCCAGCAGTTTAAGGTACAGGGCGGACACTGAAGCTTTCTTT. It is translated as CASSLRYRADTEAFF.

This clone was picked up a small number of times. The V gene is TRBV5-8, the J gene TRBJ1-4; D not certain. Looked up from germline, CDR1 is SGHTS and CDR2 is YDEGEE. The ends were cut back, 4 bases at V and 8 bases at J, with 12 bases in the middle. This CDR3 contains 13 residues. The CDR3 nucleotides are TGTGCCAGCAGCGGCCGGGGAGGGGAAAAACTGTTTTTT. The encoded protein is CASSGRGGEKLFF.

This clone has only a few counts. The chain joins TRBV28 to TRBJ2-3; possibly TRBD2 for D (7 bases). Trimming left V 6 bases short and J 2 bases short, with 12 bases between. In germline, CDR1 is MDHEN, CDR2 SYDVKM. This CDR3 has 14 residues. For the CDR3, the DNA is TGTGCCAGCAGGAGGGGGGGAAACACAGATACGCAGTATTTT. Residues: CASRRGGNTDTQYF. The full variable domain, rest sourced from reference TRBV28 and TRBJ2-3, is DVKVTQSSRYLVKRTGEKVFLECVQDMDHENMFWYRQDPGLGLRLIYFSYDVKMKEKGDIPEGYSVSREKKERFSLILESASTNQTSMYLCASRRGGNTDTQYFGPGTRLTVL.

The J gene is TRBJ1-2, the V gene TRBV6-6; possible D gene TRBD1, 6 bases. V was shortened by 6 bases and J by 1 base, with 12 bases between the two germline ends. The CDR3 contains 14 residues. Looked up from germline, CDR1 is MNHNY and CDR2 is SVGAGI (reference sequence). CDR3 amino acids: CASRTDRSNYGYTF. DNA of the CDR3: TGTGCCAGCAGAACCGACAGGAGTAACTATGGCTACACCTTC.

The CDR3 nucleotides read TGCAGCGTTGAAGCGGGGTTGGAAGAGACCCAGTACTTC. Amino acids: CSVEAGLEETQYF. This sequence joins TRBV29-1 and TRBJ2-5; possibly TRBD2 for D (5 bases). The CDR3 runs 13 residues. V lost 1 base to trimming and J lost 3 bases, with 9 bases between them. Germline values: CDR1 SQVTM, CDR2 ANQGSEA. The whole variable domain, remainder taken from reference TRBV29-1 and TRBJ2-5, is SAVISQKPSRDICQRGTSLTIQCQVDSQVTMMFWYRQQPGQSLTLIATANQGSEATYESGFVIDKFPISRPNLTFSTLTVSNMSPEDSSIYLCSVEAGLEETQYFGPGTRLLVL.

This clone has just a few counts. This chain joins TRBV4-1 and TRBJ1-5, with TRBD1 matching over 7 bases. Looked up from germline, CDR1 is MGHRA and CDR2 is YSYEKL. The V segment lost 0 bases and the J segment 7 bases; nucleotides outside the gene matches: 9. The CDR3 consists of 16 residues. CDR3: CASSQERAGGDQPQHF. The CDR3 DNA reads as TGCGCCAGCAGCCAAGAAAGGGCAGGGGGAGACCAGCCCCAGCATTTT.

In DNA form, the CDR3 reads TGTGCCACCTCAGCGGGAGCCACCTACGAGCAGTACTTC. It specifies CATSAGATYEQYF. The V gene is TRBV2, the J gene TRBJ2-7; TRBD2 agrees at 8 bases. The germline V gene has CDR1 SNHLY and CDR2 FYNNEI. The trim removed 10 bases at V and 2 bases at J, leaving 7 bases unmatched. CDR3 length: 13 residues.

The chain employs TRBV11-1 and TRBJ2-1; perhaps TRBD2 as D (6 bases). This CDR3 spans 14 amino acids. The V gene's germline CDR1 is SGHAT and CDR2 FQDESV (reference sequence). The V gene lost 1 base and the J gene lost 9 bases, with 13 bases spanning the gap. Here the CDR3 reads CASSLGRLGSEQFF. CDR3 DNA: TGTGCCAGCAGCTTAGGACGACTAGGGAGTGAGCAGTTCTTC.

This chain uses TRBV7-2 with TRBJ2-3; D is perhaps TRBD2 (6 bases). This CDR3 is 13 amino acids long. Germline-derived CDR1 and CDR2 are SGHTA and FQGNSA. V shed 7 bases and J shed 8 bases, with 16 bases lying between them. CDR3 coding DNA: TGTGCCAGCACCCCTAGGGGAGGAGTTACGCAGTATTTT. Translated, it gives CASTPRGGVTQYF.

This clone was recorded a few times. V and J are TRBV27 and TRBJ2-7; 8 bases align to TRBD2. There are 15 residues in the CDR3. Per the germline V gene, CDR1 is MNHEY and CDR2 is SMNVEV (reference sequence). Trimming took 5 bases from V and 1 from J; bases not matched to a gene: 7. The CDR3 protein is CASSAYGTSSYEQYF. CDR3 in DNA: TGTGCCAGCAGTGCGTACGGGACTAGTTCCTACGAGCAGTACTTC.

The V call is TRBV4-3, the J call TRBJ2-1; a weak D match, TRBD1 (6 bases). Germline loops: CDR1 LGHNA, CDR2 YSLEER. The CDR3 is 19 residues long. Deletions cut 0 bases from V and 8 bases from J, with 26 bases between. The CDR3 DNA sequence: TGCGCCAGCAGCCAAGATGGCCCCGGTTTGGGGGCGCGAGCTTATGAGCAGTTCTTC. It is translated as CASSQDGPGLGARAYEQFF.

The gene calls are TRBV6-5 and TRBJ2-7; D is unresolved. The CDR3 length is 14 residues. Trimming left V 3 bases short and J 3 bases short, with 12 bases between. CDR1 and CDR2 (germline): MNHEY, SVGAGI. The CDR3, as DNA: TGTGCCAGCAGTTATAACGACTTAAACTACGAGCAGTACTTC. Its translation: CASSYNDLNYEQYF.